The text below deals with one T cell receptor beta chain. A read error may account for a junction end that differs from germline. The authors' processing: How many nucleated cells were present was estimated from reference gene primer amplification. This table comes from immunoSEQ multiplex PCR, and its TCRdb copy is limited to in-frame clones, with some not included. The V and J calls and the clone size are those of that table, but D and trimming were determined from the DNA. The sample contains nearly 80,000 clones, 65% to 85% of which appear only once. The data were taken from a study of blood T cell repertoires in COVID-19. The sequencing input was peripheral blood. This sequence was found in a man aged 55 to 70 with active or convalescent COVID-19.

CDR3 in amino acids: CASSPLAGVNSGTQYF. Here the CDR3 DNA reads TGTGCTAGCAGCCCGTTAGCGGGGGTGAACTCTGGTACGCAGTATTTT. The genes are TRBV7-7 and TRBJ2-3, with TRBD2 identical over 9 bases. The CDR3 has 16 amino acids. The germline V gene encodes CDR1 SSHAT and CDR2 FNYEAQ (reference sequence).